The TCR beta chain under discussion was sequenced for a study of beta chain features in type 1 diabetes. Per germline, CDR1 ENHRY and CDR2 SYGVKD. The CDR3 loop spans 12 amino acids. Trimming shortened V by 4 bases and J by 2 bases, and 6 bases separated the two germline ends. As concerns this clone: Its antigen is undetermined.

Since all of the isolated RNA was reverse transcribed, expressed TCRB transcripts were what got sequenced. About 3.7 million reads per sample were averaged for naive, central memory and regulatory samples. Assay: immunoSEQ multiplex PCR; the TCRdb copy retains only in-frame clones and omits some. The table lists 93,000 or so clones, under 30% of them singletons, with about 0.57% in the top ten. General observations from the study: All four CD4+ subsets from Type 1 diabetes patients carried moderately but significantly shorter TCRB CDR3s.

The sequenced sample consisted of central memory CD4+ T cells from blood. This chain joins TRBV10-3 and TRBJ2-7; D is uncertain. This TCR came from a young woman with type 1 diabetes. CDR3 DNA sequence: TGTGCCATCAGTGGCGGTGCCTACGAGCAGTACTTC. Translating gives CAISGGAYEQYF.